This TCR beta chain was recovered during a study of CD8 T cells in ankylosing spondylitis. TCRdb redid the calling of the 5' RACE reads with MiXCR, one entry per CDR3 protein. This sample carries 200,000 or so distinct CDR3 sequences, roughly 25% of them seen once, and the ten largest clones take about 7%. This clonotype was counted ten times or more. The germline V gene encodes CDR1 SQVTM and CDR2 ANQGSEA. V was shortened by 5 bases and J by 2 bases, with 12 bases between the two germline ends. The CDR3 spans 13 residues. The source is a male donor with ankylosing spondylitis or in good health (not recorded which). Sequenced: blood, either unsorted or a sorted T cell fraction (not recorded which). The chain combines TRBV29-1 with TRBJ1-2; D call uncertain. CDR3 region: CSVSGGPNYGYTF. CDR3 sequence (DNA): TGCAGCGTTTCGGGAGGGCCCAACTATGGCTACACCTTC.